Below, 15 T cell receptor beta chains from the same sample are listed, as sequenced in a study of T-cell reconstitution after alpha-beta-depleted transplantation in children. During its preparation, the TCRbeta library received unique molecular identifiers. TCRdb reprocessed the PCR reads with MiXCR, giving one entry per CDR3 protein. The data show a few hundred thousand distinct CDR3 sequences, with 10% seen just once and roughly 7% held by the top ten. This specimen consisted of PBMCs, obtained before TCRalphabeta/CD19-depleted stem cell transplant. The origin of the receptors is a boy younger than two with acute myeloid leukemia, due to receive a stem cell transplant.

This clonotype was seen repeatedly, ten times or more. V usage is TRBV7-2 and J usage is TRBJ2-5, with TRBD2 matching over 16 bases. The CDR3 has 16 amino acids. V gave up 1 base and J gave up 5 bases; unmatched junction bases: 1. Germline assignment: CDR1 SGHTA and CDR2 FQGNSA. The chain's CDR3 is CASSLVGLAGGETQYF. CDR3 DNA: TGTGCCAGCAGCTTAGTGGGACTAGCGGGAGGGGAGACCCAGTACTTC.

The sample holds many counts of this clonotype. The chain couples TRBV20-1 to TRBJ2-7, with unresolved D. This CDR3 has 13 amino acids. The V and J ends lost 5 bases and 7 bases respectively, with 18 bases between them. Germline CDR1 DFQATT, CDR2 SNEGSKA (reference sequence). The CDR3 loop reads CSAPPAWADEQYF. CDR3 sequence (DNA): TGCAGTGCTCCCCCGGCGTGGGCAGATGAGCAGTACTTC.

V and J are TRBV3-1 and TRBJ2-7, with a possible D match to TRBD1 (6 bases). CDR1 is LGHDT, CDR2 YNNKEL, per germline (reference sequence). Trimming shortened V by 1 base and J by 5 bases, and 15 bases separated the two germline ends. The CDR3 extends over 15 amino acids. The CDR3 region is CASSQGPGQPNEQYF. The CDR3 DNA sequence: TGTGCCAGCAGCCAAGGTCCGGGACAACCAAACGAGCAGTACTTC.

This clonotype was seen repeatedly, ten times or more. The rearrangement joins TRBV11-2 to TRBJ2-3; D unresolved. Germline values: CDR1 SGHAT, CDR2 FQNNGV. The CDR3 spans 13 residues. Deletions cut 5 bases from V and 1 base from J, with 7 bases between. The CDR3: CASSRMGTDTQYF. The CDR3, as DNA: TGTGCCAGCAGCCGTATGGGCACAGATACGCAGTATTTT.

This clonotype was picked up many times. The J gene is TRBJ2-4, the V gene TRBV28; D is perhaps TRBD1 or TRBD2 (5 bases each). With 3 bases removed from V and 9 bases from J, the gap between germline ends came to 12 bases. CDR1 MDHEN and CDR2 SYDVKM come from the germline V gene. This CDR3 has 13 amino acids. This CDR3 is CASSFVWGTIQYF. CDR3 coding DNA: TGTGCCAGCAGTTTTGTGTGGGGGACCATTCAGTACTTC. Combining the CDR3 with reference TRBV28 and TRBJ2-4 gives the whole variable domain DVKVTQSSRYLVKRTGEKVFLECVQDMDHENMFWYRQDPGLGLRLIYFSYDVKMKEKGDIPEGYSVSREKKERFSLILESASTNQTSMYLCASSFVWGTIQYFGAGTRLSVL.

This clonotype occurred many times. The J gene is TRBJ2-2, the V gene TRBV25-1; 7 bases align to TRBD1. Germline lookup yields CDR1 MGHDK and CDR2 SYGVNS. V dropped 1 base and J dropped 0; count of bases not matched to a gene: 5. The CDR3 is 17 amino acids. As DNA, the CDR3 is TGTGCCAGCAGTGAATGGGAGACAGGGACGAACACCGGGGAGCTGTTTTTT. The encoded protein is CASSEWETGTNTGELFF.

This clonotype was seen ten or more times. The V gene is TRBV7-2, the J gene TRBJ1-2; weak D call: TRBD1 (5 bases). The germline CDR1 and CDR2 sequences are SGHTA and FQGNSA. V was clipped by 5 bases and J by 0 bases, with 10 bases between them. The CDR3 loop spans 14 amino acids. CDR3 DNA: TGTGCCAGCAGCGCTACAGGTTCTAACTATGGCTACACCTTC. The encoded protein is CASSATGSNYGYTF.

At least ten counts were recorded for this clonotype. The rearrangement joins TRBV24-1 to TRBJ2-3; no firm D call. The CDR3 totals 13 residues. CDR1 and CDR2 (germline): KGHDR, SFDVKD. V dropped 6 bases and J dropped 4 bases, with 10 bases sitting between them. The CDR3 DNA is TGTGCCACCAGTCCTGACCTAGCAGATACGCAGTATTTT. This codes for CATSPDLADTQYF.

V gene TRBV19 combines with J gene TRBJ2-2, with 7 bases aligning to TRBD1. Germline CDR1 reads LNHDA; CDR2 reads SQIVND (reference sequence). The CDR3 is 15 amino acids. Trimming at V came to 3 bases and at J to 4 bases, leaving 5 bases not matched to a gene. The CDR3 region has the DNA TGTGCCAGTAGTATCCTTTACAGGGGCACCGGGGAGCTGTTTTTT. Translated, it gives CASSILYRGTGELFF.

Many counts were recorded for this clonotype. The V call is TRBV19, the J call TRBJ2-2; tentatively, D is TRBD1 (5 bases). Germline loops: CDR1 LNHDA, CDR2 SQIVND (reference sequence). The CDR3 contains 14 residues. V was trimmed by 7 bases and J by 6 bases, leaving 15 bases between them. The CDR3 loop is CASMNYRGSGELFF. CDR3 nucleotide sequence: TGTGCCAGTATGAATTATAGGGGTTCCGGGGAGCTGTTTTTT.

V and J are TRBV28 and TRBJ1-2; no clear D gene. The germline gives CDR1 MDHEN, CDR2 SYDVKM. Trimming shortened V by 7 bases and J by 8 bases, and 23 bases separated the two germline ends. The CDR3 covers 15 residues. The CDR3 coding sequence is TGTGCCAGCACCCTGCTGAGACATTGGAGGCGGGGCTACACCTTC. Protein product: CASTLLRHWRRGYTF.

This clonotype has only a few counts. CDR3 residues: CASTTYGGAETQYF. The CDR3 DNA sequence: TGTGCCAGCACCACCTACGGGGGAGCGGAGACCCAGTACTTC. The V call is TRBV12-3 or TRBV12-4, the J call TRBJ2-5, with a tentative D call TRBD2 (6 bases). V lost 7 bases and J lost 5, with 17 bases in between. CDR3 size: 14 residues.

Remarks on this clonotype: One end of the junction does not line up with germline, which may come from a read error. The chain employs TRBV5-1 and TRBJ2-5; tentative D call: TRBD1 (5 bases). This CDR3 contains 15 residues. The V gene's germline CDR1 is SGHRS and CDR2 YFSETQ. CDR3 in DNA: TGCTCCAGCAGCTTGGAACAGGACGGGCAAGAGACCCAGTACTTC. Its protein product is CSSSLEQDGQETQYF.

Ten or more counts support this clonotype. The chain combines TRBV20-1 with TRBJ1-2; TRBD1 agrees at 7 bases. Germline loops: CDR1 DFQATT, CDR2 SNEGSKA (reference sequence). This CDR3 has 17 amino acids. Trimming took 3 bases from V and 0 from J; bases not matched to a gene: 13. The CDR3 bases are TGCAGTGCTAGTCGGGACAGAGGATCGGGAGCTAACTATGGCTACACCTTC. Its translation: CSASRDRGSGANYGYTF.

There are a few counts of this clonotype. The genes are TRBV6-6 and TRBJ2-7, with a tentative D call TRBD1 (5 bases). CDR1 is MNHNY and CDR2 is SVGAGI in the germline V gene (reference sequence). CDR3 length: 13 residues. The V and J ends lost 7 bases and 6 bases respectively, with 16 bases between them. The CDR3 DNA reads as TGTGCCAGCAACTACGTGGAAGGGGCCGAGCAGTACTTC. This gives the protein CASNYVEGAEQYF.